Given below is one TCR beta chain in context. Its cognate antigen is unknown. The protocol was immunoSEQ multiplex PCR, while the TCRdb copy is restricted to in-frame clones and leaves out a portion. The sample lists approximately 1.4 million clones, 95% to 99% seen once, with roughly 0.42% in the top ten. The data were obtained in a study of shared clonotypes between healthy human individuals. Study overall: With ages of 18 to 49, the donors were two women and three men. Whole-study findings and limits: Non-shared clonotypes showed lower generation probabilities than clonotypes common to all four donors.

Sequenced sample: naive CD4+ T cells sorted from blood. Subset given: CD45RA+ positively selected. This TCR came from a man aged 25-45 years in good health.

The CDR3 region has the DNA TGTGCCAGCAGCCCCTCAGCGAACCTCGGCTCCAACTACAATGAGCAGTTCTTC. It encodes CASSPSANLGSNYNEQFF. V usage is TRBV5-5 and J usage is TRBJ2-1; D gene ambiguous. Deletions cut 4 bases from V and 3 bases from J, with 23 bases between. Germline V gene lookup returns CDR1 SGHKS and CDR2 YYEKEE (reference sequence). This CDR3 has 18 amino acids.